This T cell receptor beta chain was obtained from a study of cytotoxic CD8 clonotypes in ibrutinib-treated CLL. At the level of the study: Approximately ten relapsed/refractory, 15 treatment-naive; roughly 18 IGHV unmutated.

The authors obtained roughly 2 micrograms of genomic DNA from cryopreserved PBMCs for TCR beta libraries. The V end was cut by 5 bases, the J end by 6 bases, with 13 bases between. Germline CDR1 reads SGHRS; CDR2 reads YFSETQ. This CDR3 has 13 residues. Sequencing used immunoSEQ multiplex PCR; TCRdb keeps in-frame clones, though not all of them. The sample lists around 310,000 clones, about 77% seen once, with 6.5% to 8.5% in the top ten. The clonotype originates from a human donor with chronic lymphocytic leukemia. Material: PBMCs, obtained before ibrutinib treatment. The V and J genes are TRBV5-1 and TRBJ2-3, with D perhaps assigned TRBD1 or TRBD2 (5 bases each). The CDR3 nucleotides are TGCGCCAGCAGACGGGACCGCTGGGATACGCAGTATTTT. This codes for CASRRDRWDTQYF.